This is a list of T cell receptor beta chains from one sample in a study of post-analysis software for immune sequencing data. Using its own MiXCR run on the PCR reads, TCRdb lists one record per CDR3 protein. This table holds approximately 770,000 distinct CDR3 sequences, 46% found once. The specimen was blood. These TCRs come from a girl between 10 and 17 years old with multiple sclerosis. The CDR3 runs from the conserved cysteine through the conserved F or W. Fields, in order: clone size, J gene, CDR3 length, V gene, D gene, CDR3 DNA, CDR3 protein. A D gene is named only where the DNA matches it firmly. Size is omitted from some rows. Given values are once, few, many or a class for expanded clones.

clone size: NA
J gene: TRBJ2-3
CDR3 length: 15
V gene: TRBV27
D gene: NA
CDR3 DNA: TGTGCCAGCAGCCCCATAGGACCGAGCACAGATACGCAGTATTTT
CDR3 protein: CASSPIGPSTDTQYF

clone size: NA
J gene: TRBJ2-1
CDR3 length: 12
V gene: TRBV5-6
D gene: NA
CDR3 DNA: TGTGCCAGCAGCGGCAACAGGGCCAGGAAGTTCTTC
CDR3 protein: CASSGNRARKFF

clone size: NA
J gene: TRBJ2-1
CDR3 length: 14
V gene: TRBV6-1
D gene: NA
CDR3 DNA: TGTGCCAGCAGGGGGGACTGGGCCTACAATGAGCAGTTCTTC
CDR3 protein: CASRGDWAYNEQFF

clone size: NA
J gene: TRBJ2-1
CDR3 length: 16
V gene: TRBV7-9
D gene: NA
CDR3 DNA: TGTGCCAGCAGCCCCCCCGATAGCGAAAAATACAATGAGCAGTTCTTC
CDR3 protein: CASSPPDSEKYNEQFF

clone size: few
J gene: TRBJ2-1
CDR3 length: 15
V gene: TRBV7-8
D gene: TRBD2
CDR3 DNA: TGTGCCAGCAGCTTATTCCGGGAGGGGGGCAATGAGCAGTTCTTC
CDR3 protein: CASSLFREGGNEQFF

clone size: NA
J gene: TRBJ1-1
CDR3 length: 12
V gene: TRBV28
D gene: NA
CDR3 DNA: TGTGCCAGCAGTTTAAGGGGCGGTGAAGCTTTCTTT
CDR3 protein: CASSLRGGEAFF

clone size: few
J gene: TRBJ2-3
CDR3 length: 12
V gene: TRBV29-1
D gene: NA
CDR3 DNA: TGCAGCGTTGAGGACAGTCCAGATACGCAGTATTTT
CDR3 protein: CSVEDSPDTQYF

clone size: few
J gene: TRBJ2-3
CDR3 length: 14
V gene: TRBV20-1
D gene: NA
CDR3 DNA: TGCAGTGCGTGGCGGAGCTCTAGCACAGATACGCAGTATTTT
CDR3 protein: CSAWRSSSTDTQYF

clone size: NA
J gene: TRBJ2-5
CDR3 length: 13
V gene: TRBV29-1
D gene: NA
CDR3 DNA: TGCAGCTCTCCCGGGGGAGGACAAGAGACCCAGTACTTC
CDR3 protein: CSSPGGGQETQYF

clone size: NA
J gene: TRBJ1-2
CDR3 length: 15
V gene: TRBV6-2/TRBV6-3
D gene: TRBD1
CDR3 DNA: TGTGCCAGCAGCCGAGGGACAGACGCAAACTATGGCTACACCTTC
CDR3 protein: CASSRGTDANYGYTF

clone size: few
J gene: TRBJ1-2
CDR3 length: 16
V gene: TRBV29-1
D gene: TRBD1
CDR3 DNA: TGCAGCACAGTGGGGAACAGGGGGTCGGATAACTATGGCTACACCTTC
CDR3 protein: CSTVGNRGSDNYGYTF

clone size: NA
J gene: TRBJ2-7
CDR3 length: 15
V gene: TRBV5-1
D gene: TRBD1
CDR3 DNA: TGCGCCAGCAGCTCCACCGGGACAGGGTCAGGCGAGCAGTACTTC
CDR3 protein: CASSSTGTGSGEQYF

clone size: NA
J gene: TRBJ1-2
CDR3 length: 13
V gene: TRBV10-3
D gene: NA
CDR3 DNA: TGTGCCATCAGTGAGGAGACAGTCTATGGCTACACCTTC
CDR3 protein: CAISEETVYGYTF

clone size: NA
J gene: TRBJ2-1
CDR3 length: 14
V gene: TRBV28
D gene: TRBD2
CDR3 DNA: TGTGCCAGCAGTACTAGCGGGGGAAACAATGAGCAGTTCTTC
CDR3 protein: CASSTSGGNNEQFF

clone size: few
J gene: TRBJ1-1
CDR3 length: 14
V gene: TRBV28
D gene: NA
CDR3 DNA: TGTGCCAGCAGCCCCCCGGGCCGGGGCACTGAAGCTTTCTTT
CDR3 protein: CASSPPGRGTEAFF

clone size: NA
J gene: TRBJ2-1
CDR3 length: 16
V gene: TRBV14
D gene: NA
CDR3 DNA: TGTGCCAGCAGCCACGGGCGGAAAAGCTCCTACAATGAGCAGTTCTTC
CDR3 protein: CASSHGRKSSYNEQFF

clone size: few
J gene: TRBJ2-2
CDR3 length: 14
V gene: TRBV29-1
D gene: NA
CDR3 DNA: TGCAGCGTGGCCTTGGGGATCAACACCGGGGAGCTGTTTTTT
CDR3 protein: CSVALGINTGELFF

clone size: NA
J gene: TRBJ2-1
CDR3 length: 15
V gene: TRBV7-9
D gene: TRBD1
CDR3 DNA: TGTGCCAGCACCCATGGGCAGGGGGTCCTCAATGAGCAGTTCTTC
CDR3 protein: CASTHGQGVLNEQFF

clone size: NA
J gene: TRBJ2-3
CDR3 length: 16
V gene: TRBV7-2
D gene: NA
CDR3 DNA: TGTGCCAGCAGCCCCCCCCGACCGGGAGCTACAGATACGCAGTATTTT
CDR3 protein: CASSPPRPGATDTQYF

clone size: NA
J gene: TRBJ1-5
CDR3 length: 16
V gene: TRBV9
D gene: NA
CDR3 DNA: TGTGCCAGCAGCGTAGGGGGCTCATCAGGGAACCAGCCCCAGCATTTT
CDR3 protein: CASSVGGSSGNQPQHF

clone size: once
J gene: TRBJ2-1
CDR3 length: 14
V gene: TRBV29-1
D gene: TRBD1
CDR3 DNA: TGCAGCGTTGCGACAGGGGCTAGCACAGATACGCAGTTCTTC
CDR3 protein: CSVATGASTDTQFF

clone size: NA
J gene: TRBJ1-2
CDR3 length: 14
V gene: TRBV12-3/TRBV12-4
D gene: TRBD1
CDR3 DNA: TGTGCCAGCACTGCCTGGACAGGGGGCTATGGCTACACCTTC
CDR3 protein: CASTAWTGGYGYTF

clone size: few
J gene: TRBJ1-2
CDR3 length: 15
V gene: TRBV20-1
D gene: TRBD1
CDR3 DNA: TGCAGTGCTAGTCGGGGACAGGGGGCCTACTATGGCTACACCTTC
CDR3 protein: CSASRGQGAYYGYTF

clone size: NA
J gene: TRBJ2-7
CDR3 length: 15
V gene: TRBV20-1
D gene: TRBD1
CDR3 DNA: TGCAGTGCTAGGCCCCCGGGACAGGGGACCTACGAGCAGTACTTC
CDR3 protein: CSARPPGQGTYEQYF

clone size: NA
J gene: TRBJ2-1
CDR3 length: 14
V gene: TRBV11-2
D gene: NA
CDR3 DNA: TGTGCCAGCAGCTTAAATAGTCAGGACAATGAGCAGTTCTTC
CDR3 protein: CASSLNSQDNEQFF

clone size: NA
J gene: TRBJ2-7
CDR3 length: 16
V gene: TRBV7-9
D gene: TRBD2
CDR3 DNA: TGTGCCAGCAGCTTAGCCCTAGCGGGAGGCCCCAACGAGCAGTACTTC
CDR3 protein: CASSLALAGGPNEQYF

clone size: NA
J gene: TRBJ2-1
CDR3 length: 14
V gene: TRBV30
D gene: TRBD2
CDR3 DNA: TGTGCCTGGAGTTCTAGCGGGCATTACAATGAGCAGTTCTTC
CDR3 protein: CAWSSSGHYNEQFF

clone size: NA
J gene: TRBJ1-2
CDR3 length: 15
V gene: TRBV14
D gene: NA
CDR3 DNA: TGTGCCAGCAGCCAAAGGCTGGGCGGGATCTATGGCTACACCTTC
CDR3 protein: CASSQRLGGIYGYTF

clone size: few
J gene: TRBJ2-1
CDR3 length: 14
V gene: TRBV20-1
D gene: NA
CDR3 DNA: TGCAGTGCTAGGGATACTAGAGGTAACAATGAGCAGTTCTTC
CDR3 protein: CSARDTRGNNEQFF

clone size: NA
J gene: TRBJ2-1
CDR3 length: 13
V gene: TRBV2
D gene: TRBD2
CDR3 DNA: TGTGCCAGCACCCTTAGCGGGTTCTATGAGCAGTTCTTC
CDR3 protein: CASTLSGFYEQFF

clone size: NA
J gene: TRBJ2-3
CDR3 length: 14
V gene: TRBV20-1
D gene: NA
CDR3 DNA: TGCAGTGCTAGAGGTTGGACCGTCCCAGATACGCAGTATTTT
CDR3 protein: CSARGWTVPDTQYF

clone size: NA
J gene: TRBJ1-6
CDR3 length: 14
V gene: TRBV20-1
D gene: NA
CDR3 DNA: TGCAGTGTCGGCAAGGACCAGGGGTATTCACCCCTCCACTTT
CDR3 protein: CSVGKDQGYSPLHF

clone size: NA
J gene: TRBJ2-1
CDR3 length: 15
V gene: TRBV5-1
D gene: NA
CDR3 DNA: TGCGCCAGCAGCCGGATAGGGGACGACTACAATGAGCAGTTCTTC
CDR3 protein: CASSRIGDDYNEQFF

clone size: few
J gene: TRBJ2-5
CDR3 length: 17
V gene: TRBV15
D gene: NA
CDR3 DNA: TGTGCCACCAGCAGAGATAAGCCAGTCCCAGCCCAAGAGACCCAGTACTTC
CDR3 protein: CATSRDKPVPAQETQYF

clone size: NA
J gene: TRBJ2-7
CDR3 length: 17
V gene: TRBV3-1
D gene: TRBD1
CDR3 DNA: TGTGCCAGCAGCCAAGACTCAAGCCGGGACAGCCCATACGAGCAGTACTTC
CDR3 protein: CASSQDSSRDSPYEQYF

clone size: NA
J gene: TRBJ1-4
CDR3 length: 12
V gene: TRBV7-9
D gene: NA
CDR3 DNA: TGTGCCAGCAGCGGGACGTCCGAAAAACTGTTTTTT
CDR3 protein: CASSGTSEKLFF

clone size: NA
J gene: TRBJ2-5
CDR3 length: 16
V gene: TRBV4-1
D gene: TRBD2
CDR3 DNA: TGCGCCAGCAGCCAAGATAGGCCTAGCGGAACGGAGACCCAGTACTTC
CDR3 protein: CASSQDRPSGTETQYF

clone size: once
J gene: TRBJ2-1
CDR3 length: 15
V gene: TRBV12-3/TRBV12-4
D gene: NA
CDR3 DNA: TGTGCCAGCAGATCCGGACCGACGTCCTACAATGAGCAGTTCTTC
CDR3 protein: CASRSGPTSYNEQFF

clone size: few
J gene: TRBJ2-3
CDR3 length: 13
V gene: TRBV5-6
D gene: NA
CDR3 DNA: TGTGCCAGCAGCAAAATTATAGGGGATACGCAGTATTTT
CDR3 protein: CASSKIIGDTQYF

clone size: few
J gene: TRBJ2-4
CDR3 length: 16
V gene: TRBV27
D gene: NA
CDR3 DNA: TGTGCCAGCAGTTTACGCTGGCAGGTAATCCCTAGAGAGCAGTACTTC
CDR3 protein: CASSLRWQVIPREQYF

clone size: NA
J gene: TRBJ1-2
CDR3 length: 14
V gene: TRBV2
D gene: TRBD1
CDR3 DNA: TGTGCCAGCAGTGTGGGACAGGCTAACTATGGCTACACCTTC
CDR3 protein: CASSVGQANYGYTF

clone size: NA
J gene: TRBJ2-1
CDR3 length: 15
V gene: TRBV7-2
D gene: TRBD2
CDR3 DNA: TGTGCCAGCAGCTTTAGCGGGGCTCAATACAATGAGCAGTTCTTC
CDR3 protein: CASSFSGAQYNEQFF

clone size: NA
J gene: TRBJ1-1
CDR3 length: 12
V gene: TRBV18
D gene: NA
CDR3 DNA: TGTGCCAGCTCACAGAAGAACACTGAAGCTTTCTTT
CDR3 protein: CASSQKNTEAFF

clone size: NA
J gene: TRBJ2-7
CDR3 length: 14
V gene: TRBV6-5
D gene: TRBD2
CDR3 DNA: TGTGCCAGCAGATCACCTAGGACTAGCGACGAGCAGTACTTC
CDR3 protein: CASRSPRTSDEQYF

clone size: NA
J gene: TRBJ2-1
CDR3 length: 17
V gene: TRBV11-2
D gene: NA
CDR3 DNA: TGTGCCAGCAGCTTAGGTCCGGGACCCCCCCCTTACAATGAGCAGTTCTTC
CDR3 protein: CASSLGPGPPPYNEQFF

clone size: few
J gene: TRBJ1-2
CDR3 length: 15
V gene: TRBV14
D gene: TRBD1
CDR3 DNA: TGTGCCAGCAGCCCCAGGGACAGGGGGGGCTATGGCTACACCTTC
CDR3 protein: CASSPRDRGGYGYTF

clone size: NA
J gene: TRBJ1-5
CDR3 length: 15
V gene: TRBV27
D gene: TRBD1
CDR3 DNA: TGTGCCAGCAGCCAATGGACAGGGGGCGCCCAGCCCCAGCATTTT
CDR3 protein: CASSQWTGGAQPQHF

clone size: NA
J gene: TRBJ2-7
CDR3 length: 16
V gene: TRBV6-2/TRBV6-3
D gene: TRBD2
CDR3 DNA: TGTGCCAGCAGTTACTCTCCCCCTAGCGGGAGCTACGAGCAGTACTTC
CDR3 protein: CASSYSPPSGSYEQYF

clone size: NA
J gene: TRBJ1-2
CDR3 length: 14
V gene: TRBV12-3/TRBV12-4
D gene: NA
CDR3 DNA: TGTGCCAGCAGCGGGGGAGGGGGGCCCCATGGCTACACCTTC
CDR3 protein: CASSGGGGPHGYTF

clone size: few
J gene: TRBJ1-1
CDR3 length: 15
V gene: TRBV13
D gene: NA
CDR3 DNA: TGTGCCAGCAGCCTTGGGGGATTAGGGAACACTGAAGCTTTCTTT
CDR3 protein: CASSLGGLGNTEAFF

clone size: NA
J gene: TRBJ2-7
CDR3 length: 16
V gene: TRBV20-1
D gene: TRBD2
CDR3 DNA: TGCAGTGCTAGCGGGGTGGGAGCGGGGAGCTCCTACGAGCAGTACTTC
CDR3 protein: CSASGVGAGSSYEQYF

clone size: NA
J gene: TRBJ2-7
CDR3 length: 15
V gene: TRBV12-3/TRBV12-4
D gene: NA
CDR3 DNA: TGTGCCAGCAGTTTAGCAGGGAGCCACTCCTACGAGCAGTACTTC
CDR3 protein: CASSLAGSHSYEQYF

clone size: NA
J gene: TRBJ2-7
CDR3 length: 15
V gene: TRBV29-1
D gene: TRBD1
CDR3 DNA: TGCAGCGTTGAAAAAGGACAGGGGTGGTCTGGCGAGCAGTACTTC
CDR3 protein: CSVEKGQGWSGEQYF

clone size: once
J gene: TRBJ2-7
CDR3 length: 18
V gene: TRBV5-6
D gene: TRBD2
CDR3 DNA: TGTGCCAGCAGCTCGCGGACTAGCGGGAGTTGGGCCTACTACGAGCAGTACTTC
CDR3 protein: CASSSRTSGSWAYYEQYF

clone size: NA
J gene: TRBJ2-7
CDR3 length: 10
V gene: TRBV29-1
D gene: NA
CDR3 DNA: TGCAGCGTGAGGGGGAACGAGCAGTACTTC
CDR3 protein: CSVRGNEQYF

clone size: NA
J gene: TRBJ2-1
CDR3 length: 16
V gene: TRBV4-1
D gene: NA
CDR3 DNA: TGCGCCAGCAGCCAAGCGGGTACCCTAAAAACGGGTGAGCAGTTCTTC
CDR3 protein: CASSQAGTLKTGEQFF

clone size: once
J gene: TRBJ2-1
CDR3 length: 14
V gene: TRBV6-1
D gene: NA
CDR3 DNA: TGTGCCAGCAGTACTCGGACTAAATCGGACGAGCAGTTCTTC
CDR3 protein: CASSTRTKSDEQFF

clone size: NA
J gene: TRBJ1-2
CDR3 length: 16
V gene: TRBV9
D gene: NA
CDR3 DNA: TGTGCCAGCAGCCGCAGTAGGGCATTTTCTAACTATGGCTACACCTTC
CDR3 protein: CASSRSRAFSNYGYTF

clone size: NA
J gene: TRBJ2-7
CDR3 length: 14
V gene: TRBV6-1
D gene: NA
CDR3 DNA: TGTGCCAGCACTGAACAGGGATCGTCCTACGAGCAGTACTTC
CDR3 protein: CASTEQGSSYEQYF